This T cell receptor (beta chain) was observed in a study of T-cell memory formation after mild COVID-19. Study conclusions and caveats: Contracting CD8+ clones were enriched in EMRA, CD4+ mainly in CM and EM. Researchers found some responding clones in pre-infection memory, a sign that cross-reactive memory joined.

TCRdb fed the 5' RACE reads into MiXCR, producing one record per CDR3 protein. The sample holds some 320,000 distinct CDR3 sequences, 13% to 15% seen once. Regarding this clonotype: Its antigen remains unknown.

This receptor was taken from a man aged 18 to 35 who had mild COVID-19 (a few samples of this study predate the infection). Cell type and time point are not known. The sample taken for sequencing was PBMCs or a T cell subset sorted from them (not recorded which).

The CDR3 is CAWSGTGGREKLFF. The CDR3 DNA reads as TGTGCCTGGAGCGGGACAGGGGGCCGTGAAAAACTGTTTTTT. The chain employs TRBV30 and TRBJ1-4; 12 bases map to TRBD1. The CDR3 is made up of 14 amino acids. V trimming: 3 bases; J trimming: 7 bases; junction bases outside the gene matches: 3. CDR1 and CDR2 (germline): GTSNPN, SVGIG (reference sequence).